A selection of T cell receptor beta chains follows, all from one sample in a study of cytomegalovirus exposure and HLA in healthy donors. The data were produced by immunoSEQ multiplex PCR, yet TCRdb's version contains in-frame clones alone and is incomplete. Counted here are about 160,000 clones, around 84% occurring once; the ten biggest clones make up 1.5% to 2.5%. The sample taken for sequencing was PBMCs. These receptor sequences come from a man aged 18 to 35 in good health and CMV-seronegative. CDR3s include the opening cysteine and the closing phenylalanine or tryptophan. D genes are given only for firm matches. Only some rows state a clone size, as once, few, many or a class for expanded clones.

TRBD2 | . | TRBJ2-1 | TRBV18 | TGTGCCAGCTCACGGCGGGAGCCCAATGAGCAGTTCTTC | CASSRREPNEQFF
TRBD1 | . | TRBJ1-6 | TRBV5-4 | TGTGCCAGCAGCTTTACCGGGACAGGGGAGGCCCTCCACTTT | CASSFTGTGEALHF
. | . | TRBJ1-1 | TRBV5-1 | TGCGCCAGCACCACCTATCGATGGGGCCAGAACACTGAAGCTTTCTTT | CASTTYRWGQNTEAFF
. | . | TRBJ1-4 | TRBV15 | TGTGCCACCAGCAGGCACAGGGCTAATGAAAAACTGTTTTTT | CATSRHRANEKLFF
TRBD1 | . | TRBJ2-7 | TRBV30 | TGTGCCTGGAGGGGACGGGACAGCTACGAGCAGTACTTC | CAWRGRDSYEQYF
. | once | TRBJ2-5 | TRBV28 | TGTGCCAGCAGTTTCGGGGAGACCCAGTACTTC | CASSFGETQYF
. | . | TRBJ2-7 | TRBV6-5 | TGTGCCAGCAGTAAGACAGGCTACGAGCAGTACTTC | CASSKTGYEQYF
. | . | TRBJ2-3 | TRBV18 | TGTGCCAGCTCACCACCCTACTACACTAGCACAGATACGCAGTATTTT | CASSPPYYTSTDTQYF
. | . | TRBJ2-3 | TRBV5-1 | TGCGCCAGCAGCTTGGAGGACAGTTCGTCAGATACGCAGTATTTT | CASSLEDSSSDTQYF
. | . | TRBJ1-1 | TRBV11-1 | TGTGCCAGCAGCTTTCTGACATCGGCCACTGAAGCTTTCTTT | CASSFLTSATEAFF
TRBD1 | . | TRBJ2-7 | TRBV29-1 | TGCAGCGTGACAGGGGCATCCTACGAGCAGTACTTC | CSVTGASYEQYF
. | once | TRBJ1-4 | TRBV25-1 | TGTGCCAGCAGCCCTCACTCGGGGGCAACTAATGAAAAACTGTTTTTT | CASSPHSGATNEKLFF
. | . | TRBJ2-1 | TRBV7-3 | TGTGCCAGCATTGGGGCGGATGAGCAGTTCTTC | CASIGADEQFF
TRBD2 | . | TRBJ2-5 | TRBV6-4 | TGTGCCAGCAGTGTAGCTAGCGGAAGCCAAGAGACCCAGTACTTC | CASSVASGSQETQYF
TRBD2 | . | TRBJ2-7 | TRBV4-2 | TGTGCCAGCAGCCAAGGGGCGGGACTAACTTCCTACGAGCAGTACTTC | CASSQGAGLTSYEQYF
. | . | TRBJ2-7 | TRBV28 | TGTGCCAGCAGCCAAGGGGTTCAGTCCTACGAGCAGTACTTC | CASSQGVQSYEQYF
. | few | TRBJ2-7 | TRBV4-1 | TGCGCCAGCAGCCAACAGGGACTCCCCAACGAGCAGTACTTC | CASSQQGLPNEQYF
TRBD2 | . | TRBJ2-5 | TRBV4-3 | TGCGCCAGCAGCCAAGTCGAGCGGGAGTCAGAGACCCAGTACTTC | CASSQVERESETQYF
TRBD2 | . | TRBJ2-5 | TRBV5-4 | TGTGCCAGCAGCTTGGGGGGGACTAGCGAAGAGACCCAGTACTTC | CASSLGGTSEETQYF
. | once | TRBJ1-4 | TRBV7-2 | TGTGCCAGCAGCTCTTCAGGGGCCTTTAATGAAAAACTGTTTTTT | CASSSSGAFNEKLFF
. | once | TRBJ2-2 | TRBV7-8 | TGTGCCAGCAGCTTTAGGGGCACCGGGGAGCTGTTTTTT | CASSFRGTGELFF
. | . | TRBJ1-4 | TRBV27 | TGTGCCAGCAGTTTATCGTCGGGGGGTCAGGTTGAAAAACTGTTTTTT | CASSLSSGGQVEKLFF
. | . | TRBJ2-7 | TRBV5-4 | TGTGCCAGCAGTCAGGACACGTCCTACGAGCAGTACTTC | CASSQDTSYEQYF
TRBD1 | . | TRBJ2-1 | TRBV5-1 | TGCGCCAGCAGCTTGGCGGGGACAGGGGGCAATGAGCAGTTCTTC | CASSLAGTGGNEQFF
TRBD2 | . | TRBJ2-2 | TRBV7-7 | TGTGCCAGCAGCTCACTAGCGGGCGCGAACACCGGGGAGCTGTTTTTT | CASSSLAGANTGELFF
. | . | TRBJ1-5 | TRBV7-8 | TGTGCCAGCAGCTTAGAGAGGGGACAACTTAAAACCAATCAGCCCCAGCATTTT | CASSLERGQLKTNQPQHF
TRBD1 | . | TRBJ1-3 | TRBV19 | TGTGCCAGTAGCCTTACAGGGGGCTCTGGAAACACCATATATTTT | CASSLTGGSGNTIYF
. | . | TRBJ2-7 | TRBV28 | TGTGCCAGCAGTTTATTTAGAGGGAACTACGAGCAGTACTTC | CASSLFRGNYEQYF
TRBD1 | . | TRBJ2-7 | TRBV6-5 | TGTGCCAGCATGATAGGACAGGGATTAGGCGAGCAGTACTTC | CASMIGQGLGEQYF
TRBD1 | . | TRBJ1-2 | TRBV27 | TGTGCCAGCAGTAACGACAGGGGGCTGAGCTACACCTTC | CASSNDRGLSYTF
TRBD2 | . | TRBJ2-3 | TRBV6-4 | TGTGCCAGCAGTGAGGGACTAGCGGGAGATACGCAGTATTTT | CASSEGLAGDTQYF
. | . | TRBJ2-1 | TRBV5-1 | TGCGCCAGCAGCCCGGGGACAGGGGCTTTAGCGGGGGGCCACCACTCCTACAATGAGCAGTTCTTC | CASSPGTGALAGGHHSYNEQFF
. | few | TRBJ1-1 | TRBV9 | TGTGCCAGCAGCGCAGGCAGTACTAACACTGAAGCTTTCTTT | CASSAGSTNTEAFF
. | . | TRBJ2-7 | TRBV19 | TGTGCCAGTAGTATAGGTCAGGGGATCTACGAGCAGTACTTC | CASSIGQGIYEQYF
. | . | TRBJ2-3 | TRBV5-1 | TGCGCCAGCAGCGCTTCCAGGGATACGCAGTATTTT | CASSASRDTQYF
. | . | TRBJ1-1 | TRBV9 | TGTGCCAGCAGCCTCCCGGGGAGCACTGAAGCTTTCTTT | CASSLPGSTEAFF
TRBD2 | . | TRBJ2-3 | TRBV9 | TGTGCCAGCAGCGCCGGGGGGGAAGATACGCAGTATTTT | CASSAGGEDTQYF
. | . | TRBJ2-7 | TRBV29-1 | TGCAGCGTTGAAAGGGGTTACGAGCAGTACTTC | CSVERGYEQYF
. | . | TRBJ2-1 | TRBV4-3 | TGCGCCAGCAGCCAGGTGGGTGAGGGATATGAGCAGTTCTTC | CASSQVGEGYEQFF
. | . | TRBJ1-3 | TRBV4-1 | TGCGCCAGCAGCCAAGATTTGAGCCAGGGATCGACTGGAAACACCATATATTTT | CASSQDLSQGSTGNTIYF
. | . | TRBJ2-5 | TRBV2 | TGTGCCAGCAGGCCCGGCGGGCAGAAAGAGACCCAGTACTTC | CASRPGGQKETQYF
TRBD1 | . | TRBJ2-7 | TRBV5-1 | TGCGCCAGCAGCTCCCTGACAGGGAACTACGAGCAGTACTTC | CASSSLTGNYEQYF
. | . | TRBJ2-1 | TRBV9 | TGTGCCAGCAGCGTAGCAGCGGGCTCCTACAATGAGCAGTTCTTC | CASSVAAGSYNEQFF
. | . | TRBJ1-4 | TRBV5-6 | TGTGCCAGCAGCTTGGTGGGGGGTCATGGGAATGAAAAACTGTTTTTT | CASSLVGGHGNEKLFF
. | once | TRBJ2-7 | TRBV4-2 | TGTGCCAGCAGCCAAGCAGCCTCCCTGGGGGGTGTGAATGTAGAGCAGTACTTC | CASSQAASLGGVNVEQYF
TRBD1 | . | TRBJ2-7 | TRBV19 | TGTGCCAGTAGGGGACAGGTAGCGAGGGGATACGAGCAGTACTTC | CASRGQVARGYEQYF
. | . | TRBJ2-3 | TRBV5-1 | TGCGCCAGCAGCCCGCCCGGACTGGCAGATACGCAGTATTTT | CASSPPGLADTQYF
. | . | TRBJ2-1 | TRBV7-8 | TGTGCCAGCAGCCCCAGCGGTGGGAGTTCTTACAATGAGCAGTTCTTC | CASSPSGGSSYNEQFF
. | . | TRBJ1-2 | TRBV28 | TGTGCCAGCAGTTTATTAGCCTATGGCTACACCTTC | CASSLLAYGYTF
. | once | TRBJ2-5 | TRBV19 | TGTGCCAGTAGCTATCGTTTGAGGGGGGGATACCGAGAGACCCAGTACTTC | CASSYRLRGGYRETQYF
TRBD1 | . | TRBJ2-7 | TRBV19 | TGTGCCAGTAGTATTTGGACAGGGACATACGAGCAGTACTTC | CASSIWTGTYEQYF